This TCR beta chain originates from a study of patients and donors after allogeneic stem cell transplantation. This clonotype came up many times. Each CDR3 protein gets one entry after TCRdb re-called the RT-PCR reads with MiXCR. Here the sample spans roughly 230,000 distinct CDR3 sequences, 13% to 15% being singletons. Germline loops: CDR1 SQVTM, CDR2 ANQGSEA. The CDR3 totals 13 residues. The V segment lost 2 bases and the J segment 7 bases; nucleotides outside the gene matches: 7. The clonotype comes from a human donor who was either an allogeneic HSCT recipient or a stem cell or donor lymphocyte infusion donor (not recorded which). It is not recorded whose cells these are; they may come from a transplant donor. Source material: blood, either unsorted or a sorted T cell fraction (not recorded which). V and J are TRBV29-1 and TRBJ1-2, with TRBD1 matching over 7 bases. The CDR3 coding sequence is TGCAGCGTTGAACAGGGGGAAGTGGTTGGCTACACCTTC. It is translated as CSVEQGEVVGYTF.